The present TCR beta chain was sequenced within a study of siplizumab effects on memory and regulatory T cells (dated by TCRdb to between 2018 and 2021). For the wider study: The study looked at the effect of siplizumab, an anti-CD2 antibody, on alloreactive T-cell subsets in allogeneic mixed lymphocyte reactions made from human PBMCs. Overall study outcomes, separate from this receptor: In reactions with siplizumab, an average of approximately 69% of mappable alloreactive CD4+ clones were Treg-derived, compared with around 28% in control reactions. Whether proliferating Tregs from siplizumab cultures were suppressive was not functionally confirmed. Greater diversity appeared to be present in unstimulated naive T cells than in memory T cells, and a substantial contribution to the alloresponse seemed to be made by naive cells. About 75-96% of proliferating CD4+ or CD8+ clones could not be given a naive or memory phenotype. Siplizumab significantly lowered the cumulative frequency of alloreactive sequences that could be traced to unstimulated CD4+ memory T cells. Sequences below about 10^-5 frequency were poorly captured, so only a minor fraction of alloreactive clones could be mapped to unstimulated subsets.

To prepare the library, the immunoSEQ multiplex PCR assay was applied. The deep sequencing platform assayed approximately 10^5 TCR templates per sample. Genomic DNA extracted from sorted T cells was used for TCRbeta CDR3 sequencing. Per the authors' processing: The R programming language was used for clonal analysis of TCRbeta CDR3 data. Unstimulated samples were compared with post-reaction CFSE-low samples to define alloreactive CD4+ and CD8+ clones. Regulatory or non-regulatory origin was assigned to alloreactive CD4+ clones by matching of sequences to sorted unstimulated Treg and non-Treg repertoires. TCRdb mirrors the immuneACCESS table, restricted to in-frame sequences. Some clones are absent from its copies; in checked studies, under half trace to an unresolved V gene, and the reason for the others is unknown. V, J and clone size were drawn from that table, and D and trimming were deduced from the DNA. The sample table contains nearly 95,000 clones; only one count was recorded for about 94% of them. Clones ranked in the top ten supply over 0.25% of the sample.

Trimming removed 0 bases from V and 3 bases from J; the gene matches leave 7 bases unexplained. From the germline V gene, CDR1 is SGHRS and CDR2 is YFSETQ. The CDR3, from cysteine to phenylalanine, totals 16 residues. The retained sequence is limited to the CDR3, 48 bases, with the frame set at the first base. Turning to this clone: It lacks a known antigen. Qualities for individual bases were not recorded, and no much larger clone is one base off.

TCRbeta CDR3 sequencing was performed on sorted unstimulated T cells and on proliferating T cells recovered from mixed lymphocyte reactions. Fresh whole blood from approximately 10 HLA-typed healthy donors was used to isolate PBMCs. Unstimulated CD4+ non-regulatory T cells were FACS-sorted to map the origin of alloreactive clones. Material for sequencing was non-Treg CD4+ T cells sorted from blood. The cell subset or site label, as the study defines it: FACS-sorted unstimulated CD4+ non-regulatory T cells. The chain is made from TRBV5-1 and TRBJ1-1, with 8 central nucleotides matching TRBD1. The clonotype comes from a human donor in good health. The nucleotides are TGCGCCAGCAGCTTGGGGACAGGGTCCCCCGACACTGAAGCTTTCTTT. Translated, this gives CASSLGTGSPDTEAFF.